This T cell receptor beta chain was identified during a study of early T cells in non-severe SARS-CoV-2 infection. Study-level information: It was bulk RNA from unsorted whole blood that was sequenced, and the chains were unpaired.

Overall study findings and caveats: VDJdb matches were skewed toward anti-spike CD8 T cell responses.

The germline V gene has CDR1 SGHRS and CDR2 YFSETQ. The CDR3 length is 14 residues. With V trimmed by 4 bases and J by 4 bases, 7 bases remained unmatched. This clonotype occurred many times. Its target is not known. MiXCR, run by TCRdb on the 5' RACE reads, gives a single entry per CDR3 protein. The sample consists of about 83,000 distinct CDR3 sequences, roughly 15% of them appearing once. V gene TRBV5-1 combines with J gene TRBJ1-1; 7 bases are shared with TRBD1. Sequencing was performed on whole blood. The receptor comes from an adult who was a healthcare worker with PCR-confirmed SARS-CoV-2 infection or an uninfected control (not recorded which). Written as DNA, the CDR3 is TGCGCCAGCAGCCGGCAGGGGGATGGCACTGAAGCTTTCTTT. Its translation: CASSRQGDGTEAFF.